This T cell receptor beta chain was recovered during a study of CD8 T cells in ankylosing spondylitis (dated by TCRdb to the late 2010s). Background on the whole study: The study set out to find disease-linked TCR variants by profiling T cell receptor beta repertoires in ankylosing spondylitis patients and healthy donors. The full study cohort was made up of under 30 ankylosing spondylitis patients and more than 90 healthy donors. Samples of peripheral blood were taken, and for ankylosing spondylitis patients, synovial fluid was collected as well. Beyond this particular receptor, the publication reports: According to the report, matched synovial fluid samples from ankylosing spondylitis patients were significantly enriched for the disease-linked clones. Some of the motif variants had been reported before in the synovial fluid and blood of reactive arthritis patients, a finding that suggests common disease-initiation mechanisms. The disease-linked clones had a CD8+ phenotype and were found at relatively low frequencies in peripheral blood. A TCR beta motif of fewer than 10 highly homologous amino acid variants appeared characteristic of blood from ankylosing spondylitis patients.

TCRdb lists the instrument as Illumina HiSeq 2500. Quantitative 5'-RACE with molecular barcodes was used to prepare TCR beta libraries. Regarding the original processing steps: Disease-linked TCR variants were identified with a new computational method built on a probabilistic model of VDJ rearrangement. The public reads were reprocessed in TCRdb via fastp at Q25 and MiXCR, keeping in-frame beta chains. A single entry per CDR3 protein holds the most common genes and DNA from its merged rows. TCRdb, not the original authors, processed these V and J calls. The sample table records 180,000 or so distinct CDR3 sequences; roughly 10% of these occur just once. The ten biggest clones cover approximately 32% of the sample. Reading from cysteine to phenylalanine, the CDR3 counts 14 amino acids. Only the CDR3 part of the read is kept: 42 bases, read in frame from the first base. Taken from the germline V gene (reference sequence), the CDR1 and CDR2 loops are DFQATT and SNEGSKA. The V and J ends are trimmed by 6 bases and 0 bases, leaving 9 bases between them.

This clonotype was detected many times. Its antigen remains unidentified. No clone much larger than this one lies a single base away; base qualities are absent. This receptor chain uses TRBV20-1 and TRBJ2-6; the D gene remains uncertain. This clonotype was sampled from a male donor with ankylosing spondylitis or in good health (not recorded which). The sample consisted of blood, either unsorted or a sorted T cell fraction (not recorded which). Read as DNA, the sequence is TGCAGTGCCCCAGAGGCCTCTGGGGCCAACGTCCTGACTTTC. This gives the protein CSAPEASGANVLTF.